This T cell receptor beta chain comes out of a study of blood T cell repertoires in COVID-19. Trimming stripped 0 bases from V and 2 bases from J, with 8 bases between. CDR1 MNHEY and CDR2 SVGAGI come from the germline V gene. This CDR3 spans 14 amino acids. Study processing details: Scientists estimated how many nucleated cells there were by amplifying reference gene primers. Profiling relied on immunoSEQ multiplex PCR, and the TCRdb table lists in-frame clones only, not all of them. For V, J and clone size, that table is used; D and trimming come from the DNA. The sample carries around 47,000 clones, approximately 90% recorded once.

The sample taken for sequencing was peripheral blood. The chain uses TRBV6-5 and TRBJ2-7, with unresolved D. This TCR was recovered from a man aged 50 or older with active COVID-19. This chain's CDR3 is CASSYSPAAYEQYF. CDR3 DNA sequence: TGTGCCAGCAGTTACTCACCCGCAGCCTACGAGCAGTACTTC.